Below, 20 T cell receptor beta chains from the same sample are listed, as sequenced in a study of blood T cell repertoires in COVID-19. Produced via immunoSEQ multiplex PCR; TCRdb's table is partial and in-frame only. The sample lists about 130,000 clones, approximately 86% seen once, with around 2.3% in the top ten. The sequenced material came from PBMCs or T cells enriched from blood (not recorded which). The receptors stem from a woman aged 45-60 years who had recovered from COVID-19.

The chain couples TRBV7-2 to TRBJ2-5; D uncertain. CDR3 length equals 13 residues. The V gene lost 3 bases and the J gene lost 5 bases, with 10 bases spanning the gap. Germline V gene lookup returns CDR1 SGHTA and CDR2 FQGNSA. The CDR3 loop reads CASSFGKVETQYF. Here the CDR3 DNA reads TGTGCCAGCAGCTTTGGCAAAGTGGAGACCCAGTACTTC.

The chain combines TRBV7-8 with TRBJ1-2; no firm D call. CDR3 length: 11 amino acids. The V end lost 1 base, the J end lost 8 bases, and 5 bases lay between the germline ends. Germline V gene data show CDR1 as SGHVS and CDR2 as FQNEAQ. The CDR3 sequence is CASSLVGGYTF. The CDR3 coding sequence is TGTGCCAGCAGCTTAGTTGGCGGCTACACCTTC.

The chain employs TRBV10-3 and TRBJ1-5; maybe TRBD1 (5 bases). This CDR3 contains 13 residues. From germline, CDR1 is ENHRY and CDR2 SYGVKD. V was clipped by 9 bases and J by 3 bases, with 12 bases between them. The chain's CDR3 is CAMGGGNNQPQHF. The CDR3 DNA follows: TGTGCCATGGGTGGGGGGAACAATCAGCCCCAGCATTTT.

The genes are TRBV5-1 and TRBJ2-1; 7 bases are shared with TRBD1. The junction had 8 bases not matched to a gene; V was cut back by 7 bases and J by 4 bases. The CDR3 runs 14 residues. Per the germline V gene, CDR1 is SGHRS and CDR2 is YFSETQ. The chain's CDR3 is CASGEGAKYNEQFF. DNA for the CDR3: TGCGCCAGCGGAGAGGGGGCTAAGTACAATGAGCAGTTCTTC.

In this sample, this clone turned up once. Here the CDR3 DNA reads TGTGCCAGCAGCGTCGGCCCAGACAGCGCCGAGCAGTACTTC. This codes for CASSVGPDSAEQYF. The V and J genes are TRBV9 and TRBJ2-7, with D tentatively TRBD1 (5 bases). Trimming removed 2 bases from V and 6 bases from J, with 15 bases in between. The CDR3 is 14 amino acids. Germline CDR1 and CDR2: SGDLS and YYNGEE.

The V gene is TRBV7-2, the J gene TRBJ2-7; TRBD2 agrees at 8 bases. Germline CDR1 is SGHTA and CDR2 is FQGNSA. The V gene end was trimmed by 6 bases and the J gene end by 1 base; junction bases not matched to a gene: 2. This CDR3 spans 13 amino acids. The CDR3 DNA reads as TGTGCCAGCAGGGCGGGGGGTTCCTACGAGCAGTACTTC. This translates into CASRAGGSYEQYF.

The chain links TRBV5-5 to TRBJ1-2, with D maybe TRBD1 (5 bases). This CDR3 contains 16 residues. The germline V gene encodes CDR1 SGHKS and CDR2 YYEKEE (reference sequence). The V and J ends lost 5 bases and 2 bases respectively, with 19 bases between them. CDR3 in DNA: TGTGCCAGCAGTGCCCGGCGAGACAGTTTAAACTATGGCTACACCTTC. Encoded protein: CASSARRDSLNYGYTF.

The V and J genes are TRBV15 and TRBJ2-7; 8 bases are a match to TRBD1. Germline CDR1 reads LNHNV; CDR2 reads YYDKDF (reference sequence). After removal of 5 bases from V and 5 bases from J, the junction contained 8 bases not matched to a gene. The CDR3 totals 14 residues. The CDR3 DNA is TGTGCCACCAGCCAAGACAGGGGAAGGAACGAGCAGTACTTC. Residues: CATSQDRGRNEQYF.

This sequence joins TRBV18 and TRBJ2-5; D might be TRBD2 (5 bases). The CDR3 loop spans 15 amino acids. Between the trimmed V and J ends, which lost 3 bases and 3 bases, there was a span of 14 bases. The germline V gene encodes CDR1 KGHSH and CDR2 LQKENI. The CDR3 loop reads CASSPQNGEKETQYF. CDR3 coding DNA: TGTGCCAGCTCACCCCAGAACGGGGAAAAAGAGACCCAGTACTTC.

The V and J genes are TRBV30 and TRBJ2-7; a possible D gene is TRBD1 (5 bases). Germline V gene lookup returns CDR1 GTSNPN and CDR2 SVGIG (reference sequence). V gave up 3 bases and J gave up 0 bases, with 12 bases separating them. The CDR3 has 14 amino acids. The CDR3: CAWRWSGNSYEQYF. The CDR3 DNA reads TGTGCCTGGAGGTGGTCAGGGAACTCCTACGAGCAGTACTTC.

In DNA form, the CDR3 reads TGTGCCAGCAGCGCATCGGGCGGTGGGAGCTCCTACAATGAGCAGTTCTTC. Its translation: CASSASGGGSSYNEQFF. The genes are TRBV9 and TRBJ2-1; a weak D match, TRBD2 (5 bases). The length of the CDR3 is 17 residues. Germline loops: CDR1 SGDLS, CDR2 YYNGEE. Deletions cut 3 bases from V and 0 bases from J, with 16 bases between.

The rearrangement links TRBV6-1 to TRBJ2-7; TRBD2 matches 11 bases. CDR1 is MNHNS, CDR2 SASEGT, per germline. J was trimmed by 3 bases and V by 2 bases; bases with no gene match: 3. CDR3 size: 15 residues. The CDR3 spells CASSELAGGGYEQYF. In DNA form, the CDR3 reads TGTGCCAGCAGTGAACTAGCGGGGGGCGGCTACGAGCAGTACTTC.

This clone was observed a single time. This rearrangement joins TRBV6-9 to TRBJ1-1, with a weak D call TRBD1 (5 bases). Trimming shortened V by 4 bases and J by 1 base, and 10 bases separated the two germline ends. The CDR3 is 14 residues long. Germline CDR1 reads MNHGY; CDR2 reads SVAAGI. In DNA form, the CDR3 reads TGTGCCAGCAGTTCCAGGGCAAAGAACACTGAAGCTTTCTTT. Amino acid sequence: CASSSRAKNTEAFF.

The V and J genes are TRBV9 and TRBJ2-2; 7 bases match TRBD1. This CDR3 comprises 15 residues. Germline CDR1 SGDLS, CDR2 YYNGEE. V shed 4 bases, J shed 2 bases, and the junction held 5 bases outside the gene matches. The CDR3 loop reads CASSPTGPNTGELFF. In DNA, the CDR3 is TGTGCCAGCAGCCCGACAGGGCCTAACACCGGGGAGCTGTTTTTT.

This chain connects TRBV30 to TRBJ1-5; D remains ambiguous. V was pared by 0 bases and J by 3 bases, with 9 bases between. The CDR3 spans 14 residues. CDR1 and CDR2 from the germline V gene are GTSNPN and SVGIG (reference sequence). The CDR3 spells CAWSVVQSNQPQHF. The CDR3 DNA reads TGTGCCTGGAGTGTAGTGCAGTCCAATCAGCCCCAGCATTTT.

This chain connects TRBV4-2 to TRBJ1-3, with D tentatively TRBD1 (5 bases). This CDR3 is built from 16 residues. The V gene's germline CDR1 is LGHNA and CDR2 YNFKEQ. Trimming removed 4 bases at V and 0 bases at J, with 13 bases between. The CDR3 DNA follows: TGTGCCAGCAGCCGGGACTCAGGCTCCTCTGGAAACACCATATATTTT. It yields the protein CASSRDSGSSGNTIYF.

The V and J genes are TRBV2 and TRBJ2-2; 9 bases are shared with TRBD1. CDR3 size: 14 residues. V lost 8 bases to trimming and J lost 4 bases; unmatched junction nucleotides: 5. Germline V gene data show CDR1 as SNHLY and CDR2 as FYNNEI. The CDR3: CASHRQGGTGELFF. The CDR3 DNA is TGTGCCAGCCATAGACAGGGGGGCACCGGGGAGCTGTTTTTT.

The chain is built from TRBV2 and TRBJ1-2, with 7 bases lining up with TRBD1. Trimming cost V 6 bases and J 5 bases; bases outside gene matches: 9. The CDR3 loop spans 14 amino acids. Germline CDR1 SNHLY, CDR2 FYNNEI. CDR3 sequence: CASSADRSGYGYTF. CDR3 bases: TGTGCCAGCAGCGCGGACAGGTCGGGTTATGGCTACACCTTC. Complete variable domain (other parts from reference TRBV2 and TRBJ1-2): EPEVTQTPSHQVTQMGQEVILRCVPISNHLYFYWYRQILGQKVEFLVSFYNNEISEKSEIFDDQFSVERPDGSNFTLKIRSTKLEDSAMYFCASSADRSGYGYTFGSGTRLTVV.

V is TRBV5-1 and J is TRBJ2-5, with 9 nucleotides matching TRBD1. CDR3 length equals 16 residues. The V and J ends lost 1 base and 4 bases, in that order; junction bases with no gene match: 8. Per the germline V gene, CDR1 is SGHRS and CDR2 is YFSETQ. The CDR3 is CASSLFPSDRGETQYF. CDR3 in DNA: TGCGCCAGCAGCTTGTTCCCCTCGGACAGGGGAGAGACCCAGTACTTC.

The chain has TRBV25-1 and TRBJ2-7; 9 bases are a match to TRBD1. From germline, CDR1 is MGHDK and CDR2 SYGVNS. This CDR3 has 15 amino acids. V was pared by 6 bases and J by 2 bases, with 8 bases of the junction left unmatched. CDR3 loop: CASRDTGGSPYEQYF. In nucleotides, the CDR3 is TGTGCCAGCAGGGATACAGGGGGCTCCCCCTACGAGCAGTACTTC.